The 27 T cell receptor beta chains presented below share a single source sample, sequenced in a study of T cell repertoires in cytomegalovirus infection. Using its own MiXCR run on the reads, TCRdb lists one record per CDR3 protein. The table lists 740,000 or so distinct CDR3 sequences, 35% of them singletons, with roughly 2.9% in the top ten. Specimen: PBMCs. These receptors were taken from a human donor in good health (CMV status not recorded). Some clones in this sample may be carry-over from other donors' samples.

This clonotype was detected only once. The chain's CDR3 is CASSRPARDRNTEAFF. The DNA of the CDR3 is TGTGCCAGTAGTAGGCCCGCGAGAGACAGGAACACTGAAGCTTTCTTT. V usage is TRBV19 and J usage is TRBJ1-1; D possibly corresponds to TRBD1 (5 bases). V lost 4 bases and J lost 1, with 16 bases in between. Germline values: CDR1 LNHDA, CDR2 SQIVND (reference sequence). The CDR3 length is 16 residues.

The V and J genes are TRBV20-1 and TRBJ1-1; D is uncertain. Germline V CDR1 and CDR2: DFQATT, SNEGSKA (reference sequence). The CDR3 contains 13 residues. V lost 2 bases and J lost 8, with 15 bases in between. CDR3 DNA sequence: TGCAGTGCTAGAAGGACCCAGGAGGAGGAAGCTTTCTTT. Translating it yields CSARRTQEEEAFF.

This clonotype has more than one count but fewer than ten. V usage is TRBV19 and J usage is TRBJ2-2; 7 bases are a match to TRBD2. V was pared by 7 bases and J by 6 bases, with 8 bases of the junction left unmatched. The CDR3 is 14 amino acids. The germline CDR1 and CDR2 sequences are LNHDA and SQIVND (reference sequence). The CDR3 DNA reads TGTGCCAGTACCCGGACTAGGGTCCCCGGGGAGCTGTTTTTT. Its protein is CASTRTRVPGELFF. Full variable domain (outside the CDR3, taken from reference TRBV19 and TRBJ2-2): DGGITQSPKYLFRKEGQNVTLSCEQNLNHDAMYWYRQDPGQGLRLIYYSQIVNDFQKGDIAEGYSVSREKKESFPLTVTSAQKNPTAFYLCASTRTRVPGELFFGEGSRLTVL.

This clonotype was counted between two and nine times. The chain recombines TRBV6-1 with TRBJ1-5, with D tentatively TRBD1 (6 bases). The CDR3 covers 17 residues. Germline CDR1 MNHNS, CDR2 SASEGT. The V end lost 7 bases, the J end lost 2 bases, and 21 bases lay between the germline ends. The CDR3, as DNA: TGTGCCAGCAATCTCACCCCAGGGGTAAGAGGCAATCAGCCCCAGCATTTT. Amino acids: CASNLTPGVRGNQPQHF.

On this clonotype itself: A far more abundant clone sits one base away, making this likely a read error. The CDR3 carries no conserved terminal phenylalanine or tryptophan, so it likely arises from a read error. The chain combines TRBV7-2 with TRBJ2-5; D remains ambiguous. There are 12 residues in the CDR3. Trimming took 1 base from V and 5 from J, leaving 5 bases between them. Germline V lookup: CDR1 SGHTA, CDR2 FQGNSA. CDR3 loop: CASSLVGETQYL. The DNA for the CDR3 is TGTGCCAGCAGCTTAGTTGGGGAGACCCAGTACTTA.

V and J are TRBV6-5 and TRBJ1-2; 9 bases are a match to TRBD1. The CDR3 runs 15 residues. J lost 2 bases, V lost 6 bases, and 7 bases had no gene match. The V gene's germline CDR1 is MNHEY and CDR2 SVGAGI. In DNA, the CDR3 is TGTGCCAGCAGCCGACCACAGGGGGCGAACTATGGCTACACCTTC. This sequence encodes CASSRPQGANYGYTF.

The V call is TRBV7-9, the J call TRBJ1-1; D uncertain. This CDR3 is built from 13 residues. Germline CDR1 SEHNR, CDR2 FQNEAQ (reference sequence). V was clipped by 4 bases and J by 8 bases, with 14 bases between them. The CDR3 nucleotides are TGTGCCAGCAGCTCCCCAGCGGTCCCAGAAGCTTTCTTT. Residues: CASSSPAVPEAFF. Variable domain in full (rest from reference TRBV7-9 and TRBJ1-1): DTGVSQNPRHKITKRGQNVTFRCDPISEHNRLYWYRQTLGQGPEFLTYFQNEAQLEKSRLLSDRFSAERPKGSFSTLEIQRTEQGDSAMYLCASSSPAVPEAFFGQGTRLTVV.

In the case of this clonotype: A much larger clone lies a single base off, so this may be a read error. No conserved phenylalanine or tryptophan ends this CDR3, so it is likely a read error. This chain connects TRBV7-8 to TRBJ2-5; D gene unclear. Trimming left V 3 bases short and J 0 bases short, with 5 bases between. The CDR3 contains 13 residues. In germline, CDR1 is SGHVS, CDR2 FQNEAQ. In DNA form, the CDR3 reads TGTGCCAGCAGCTTTAACAACCAAGAGACCCAGTACTTA. Translation: CASSFNNQETQYL.

As to this clonotype: The junction does not match germline at one end; this may be a read error. This chain uses TRBV12-3 or TRBV12-4 with TRBJ2-1, with D unresolved. The CDR3 is 11 residues long. This CDR3 is CASSPAHEQLF. The CDR3 DNA sequence: TGTGCCAGCAGTCCCGCCCATGAGCAGTTATTC.

A few counts support this clonotype. The chain links TRBV20-1 to TRBJ2-1; D is uncertain. The CDR3 consists of 11 residues. V was pared by 4 bases and J by 8 bases, with 9 bases between. The germline gives CDR1 DFQATT, CDR2 SNEGSKA (reference sequence). For the CDR3, the DNA is TGCAGTGCTACTAGGGTCGATGAGCAGTTCTTC. It is translated as CSATRVDEQFF.

This chain connects TRBV24-1 to TRBJ2-6, with unresolved D. V was clipped by 4 bases and J by 2 bases, with 11 bases between them. Germline V gene sequence: CDR1 KGHDR, CDR2 SFDVKD. This CDR3 has 16 residues. CDR3 in amino acids: CATSEAFGAGANVLTF. The CDR3 nucleotides read TGTGCCACCAGTGAGGCCTTCGGAGCTGGGGCCAACGTCCTGACTTTC.

This clonotype appeared a few times. The rearrangement uses TRBV6-1 and TRBJ1-1; D ambiguous. CDR1 MNHNS and CDR2 SASEGT come from the germline V gene. The CDR3 covers 14 residues. V was shortened by 6 bases and J by 2 bases, with 13 bases between the two germline ends. In DNA, the CDR3 is TGTGCCAGCAGGGAGGGCATCCTAAACACTGAAGCTTTCTTT. This sequence encodes CASREGILNTEAFF.

This chain connects TRBV28 to TRBJ1-4; 9 nucleotides line up with TRBD1. This CDR3 region has 14 residues. Germline V gene lookup returns CDR1 MDHEN and CDR2 SYDVKM. V lost 5 bases to trimming and J lost 6 bases; unmatched junction nucleotides: 4. The CDR3 protein is CASSGRQGDEKLFF. The CDR3 coding sequence is TGTGCCAGCAGTGGGCGACAGGGGGATGAAAAACTGTTTTTT.

This clonotype was counted a few times. The chain combines TRBV7-9 with TRBJ2-3; tentative D call: TRBD1 (6 bases). CDR1 and CDR2 (germline): SEHNR, FQNEAQ (reference sequence). Trimming shortened V by 4 bases and J by 1 base, and 12 bases separated the two germline ends. This CDR3 has 15 residues. The CDR3 region has the DNA TGTGCCAGCAGCTCAACAGGGTTAGGCACAGATACGCAGTATTTT. Its protein product is CASSSTGLGTDTQYF.

In its sample, this clonotype was seen many times. V is TRBV3-1 and J is TRBJ2-5; D call uncertain. Germline CDR1 is LGHDT and CDR2 is YNNKEL (reference sequence). This CDR3 spans 17 amino acids. With 1 base removed from V and 4 bases from J, the gap between germline ends came to 19 bases. The CDR3 coding sequence is TGTGCCAGCAGCCAAGGAGGTCGGGTGAGGACGGGAGAGACCCAGTACTTC. Translation gives CASSQGGRVRTGETQYF.

This clonotype was counted a single time. Lacking the conserved final phenylalanine or tryptophan, this CDR3 likely reflects a read error. This sequence joins TRBV7-2 and TRBJ2-7; TRBD2 aligns across 10 bases. Germline values: CDR1 SGHTA, CDR2 FQGNSA. The CDR3 extends over 16 amino acids. CDR3 nucleotides: TGTGCCAGCGGCTTAAGAGCGGGAGGGCCTTCCTACGAGCAGTACTTA. It specifies CASGLRAGGPSYEQYL.

CDR3 coding DNA: TGTGCCATCAGGGAGACAGGGTCGAACACTGAAGCTTTCTTT. Its protein product is CAIRETGSNTEAFF. This rearrangement joins TRBV10-3 to TRBJ1-1; 7 positions match TRBD1. CDR1 ENHRY and CDR2 SYGVKD come from the germline V gene. V shed 6 bases and J 1 base; nucleotides not matched to a gene: 5. The CDR3 has 14 residues.

This clonotype was counted many times. This rearrangement joins TRBV10-2 to TRBJ1-1; weak D call: TRBD1 (6 bases). This CDR3 is built from 14 residues. CDR1 and CDR2 from the germline V gene are WSHSY and SAAADI. V was cut by 3 bases and J by 2 bases, with 10 bases left in between. DNA for the CDR3: TGCGCCAGCAGTGATACAGGGAGAAACACTGAAGCTTTCTTT. Protein: CASSDTGRNTEAFF.

V usage is TRBV27 and J usage is TRBJ1-6, with D hard to call. Germline V gene data show CDR1 as MNHEY and CDR2 as SMNVEV (reference sequence). The ends were cut back, 3 bases at V and 8 bases at J, with 14 bases in the middle. This CDR3 has 15 residues. Here the CDR3 DNA reads TGTGCCAGCAGTTTCTCCCGGACGGGCGATTCACCCCTCCACTTT. It codes for CASSFSRTGDSPLHF.

This chain connects TRBV20-1 to TRBJ2-5; either TRBD1 or TRBD2 may supply D (5 bases each). V lost 0 bases, J lost 6 bases, and 17 bases lay in between. The CDR3 is 15 amino acids. CDR1 is DFQATT, CDR2 SNEGSKA, per germline (reference sequence). CDR3 DNA: TGCAGTGCTAGAGAGCCGAGGGGCAGGGCCCAGACCCAGTACTTC. As protein: CSAREPRGRAQTQYF.

The rearrangement joins TRBV10-3 to TRBJ2-6; 14 bases match TRBD2. Germline lookup yields CDR1 ENHRY and CDR2 SYGVKD. The V and J ends lost 4 bases and 4 bases, in that order; junction bases with no gene match: 6. The CDR3 covers 18 residues. The CDR3 region has the DNA TGTGCCATCAGTGGGACTAGCGGGAGGACGGTAGGGGCCAACGTCCTGACTTTC. This codes for CAISGTSGRTVGANVLTF.

This clonotype was observed a handful of times. The gene calls are TRBV28 and TRBJ2-5; D ambiguous. The germline V gene has CDR1 MDHEN and CDR2 SYDVKM. V lost 8 bases and J 2 bases, leaving 24 bases between the germline ends. The CDR3 extends over 17 amino acids. The CDR3 loop reads CASLDSRARLLQETQYF. CDR3 coding DNA: TGTGCCAGCCTCGACTCTCGGGCGCGCCTATTACAAGAGACCCAGTACTTC. The complete variable domain, with remaining parts taken from reference TRBV28 and TRBJ2-5, reads DVKVTQSSRYLVKRTGEKVFLECVQDMDHENMFWYRQDPGLGLRLIYFSYDVKMKEKGDIPEGYSVSREKKERFSLILESASTNQTSMYLCASLDSRARLLQETQYFGPGTRLLVL.

The sample holds many counts of this clonotype. This sequence joins TRBV7-2 and TRBJ2-7; 14 bases are shared with TRBD2. V was clipped by 6 bases and J by 2 bases; unmatched bases: 9. The CDR3 is 17 residues long. Germline V gene data show CDR1 as SGHTA and CDR2 as FQGNSA. The CDR3 DNA follows: TGTGCCAGCAGTCCCGGGACTAGCGGGGGTGGGCCCTACGAGCAGTACTTC. Translation gives CASSPGTSGGGPYEQYF. Filled out from reference TRBV7-2 and TRBJ2-7, the complete variable domain reads GAGVSQSPSNKVTEKGKDVELRCDPISGHTALYWYRQSLGQGLEFLIYFQGNSAPDKSGLPSDRFSAERTGGSVSTLTIQRTQQEDSAVYLCASSPGTSGGGPYEQYFGPGTRLTVT.

This clonotype showed up many times. The V and J genes are TRBV7-2 and TRBJ1-1; weak D call: TRBD1 (6 bases). The germline V and J ends were trimmed by 8 bases and 1 base, with 17 bases remaining between them. Germline V gene sequence: CDR1 SGHTA, CDR2 FQGNSA. CDR3 size: 15 residues. CDR3 region: CASRYRDTPNTEAFF. The CDR3, as DNA: TGTGCCAGCCGTTACAGGGATACGCCGAACACTGAAGCTTTCTTT. Complete variable domain (other parts from reference TRBV7-2 and TRBJ1-1): GAGVSQSPSNKVTEKGKDVELRCDPISGHTALYWYRQSLGQGLEFLIYFQGNSAPDKSGLPSDRFSAERTGGSVSTLTIQRTQQEDSAVYLCASRYRDTPNTEAFFGQGTRLTVV.

The V call is TRBV7-3, the J call TRBJ2-7, with 12 positions matching TRBD1. The V gene's germline CDR1 is SGHTA and CDR2 FQGTGA. The CDR3 is made up of 15 amino acids. V shed 4 bases, J shed 5 bases, and the junction held 6 bases outside the gene matches. The CDR3 loop reads CASSSGQGASHEQYF. CDR3 in DNA: TGTGCCAGCAGCTCGGGACAGGGGGCGTCCCACGAGCAGTACTTC.

This clonotype was seen more than once but under ten times. This chain uses TRBV20-1 with TRBJ2-2; 9 bases fit TRBD2. Germline trimming cut 3 bases from V and 4 bases from J; bases unmatched to any gene: 9. CDR1 is DFQATT, CDR2 SNEGSKA, per germline (reference sequence). The CDR3 contains 16 residues. As DNA, the CDR3 is TGCAGTGCTAGTCGGCTAGCGGGGTCAACCACCGGGGAGCTGTTTTTT. As protein: CSASRLAGSTTGELFF.

This chain joins TRBV7-2 and TRBJ1-1; 7 bases agree with TRBD1. Germline loops: CDR1 SGHTA, CDR2 FQGNSA. This CDR3 is built from 16 residues. J gave up 4 bases and V 3 bases, and 11 bases lay outside the gene matches. This CDR3 reads CASSLGNRGWATEAFF. The CDR3 DNA follows: TGTGCCAGCAGCTTGGGAAACAGGGGCTGGGCCACTGAAGCTTTCTTT. Together with reference TRBV7-2 and TRBJ1-1, the CDR3 gives the full variable domain: GAGVSQSPSNKVTEKGKDVELRCDPISGHTALYWYRQSLGQGLEFLIYFQGNSAPDKSGLPSDRFSAERTGGSVSTLTIQRTQQEDSAVYLCASSLGNRGWATEAFFGQGTRLTVV.